Shown below are 10 T cell receptor beta chains from a single sample sequenced in a study of T cells after somatic rescue of genetic block. Method: immunoSEQ multiplex PCR; TCRdb's copy keeps in-frame clones and lacks some. The sample lists approximately 10,000 clones, approximately 74% occurring once. Sequenced material: peripheral blood mononuclear cells (PBMCs). The receptors derive from a boy aged 5 to 17.

CDR3 sequence: CSVGGSNQPQHF. In DNA, the CDR3 is TGCAGCGTTGGGGGGAGCAATCAGCCCCAGCATTTT. The chain links TRBV29-1 to TRBJ1-5, with D possibly being TRBD1 (5 bases). The CDR3 has 12 residues. Trimming pared 4 bases from V and 1 base from J, leaving 5 bases between. In germline, CDR1 is SQVTM, CDR2 ANQGSEA.

This sequence joins TRBV7-2 and TRBJ1-2; maybe TRBD1 (6 bases). The CDR3 consists of 12 residues. Trimming left V 2 bases short and J 8 bases short, with 9 bases between. Germline V gene sequence: CDR1 SGHTA, CDR2 FQGNSA. CDR3 coding DNA: TGTGCCAGCAGCTTACACAGGGCCGGCTACACCTTC. Translation gives CASSLHRAGYTF.

This clone was observed a handful of times. The chain combines TRBV11-1 with TRBJ1-4; tentative D call: TRBD1 (5 bases). Germline V gives CDR1 SGHAT, CDR2 FQDESV (reference sequence). V was cut by 0 bases and J by 7 bases, with 12 bases left in between. The CDR3 totals 15 residues. CDR3 coding DNA: TGTGCCAGCAGCTTAGCCCAGGGTCCCCGTGAAAAACTGTTTTTT. It specifies CASSLAQGPREKLFF.

The chain has TRBV6-1 and TRBJ2-7, with D perhaps matching TRBD1 (5 bases). The V end lost 2 bases, the J end lost 4 bases, and 6 bases lay between the germline ends. The germline V gene encodes CDR1 MNHNS and CDR2 SASEGT. This CDR3 has 12 residues. The CDR3 reads CASSEQGYEQYF. CDR3 bases: TGTGCCAGCAGTGAACAGGGTTACGAGCAGTACTTC.

Relative to its sample, this clone is medium-sized. This chain links TRBV30 with TRBJ2-3; 9 positions agree with TRBD2. V was clipped by 0 bases and J by 3 bases; unmatched bases: 4. Germline lookup yields CDR1 GTSNPN and CDR2 SVGIG (reference sequence). The CDR3 runs to 15 residues. DNA of the CDR3: TGTGCCTGGAGTGTATTAGCGGGAGTTACAGATACGCAGTATTTT. Protein sequence: CAWSVLAGVTDTQYF.

V and J are TRBV18 and TRBJ2-3, with D perhaps matching TRBD1 (6 bases). Germline CDR1 is KGHSH and CDR2 is LQKENI. This CDR3 has 15 amino acids. Trimming took 1 base from V and 2 from J, leaving 10 bases between them. CDR3 sequence: CASSPRRGLTDTQYF. The CDR3 region has the DNA TGTGCCAGCTCACCACGCAGGGGCCTCACAGATACGCAGTATTTT.

This clone qualifies as medium-sized (0.01 to 0.1%). This chain joins TRBV28 and TRBJ1-2; D unclear. V lost 4 bases to trimming and J lost 2 bases, with 8 bases between them. Germline V gene lookup returns CDR1 MDHEN and CDR2 SYDVKM. CDR3 size: 13 residues. In DNA, the CDR3 is TGTGCCAGCAGTTACACCCGCAACTATGGCTACACCTTC. It codes for CASSYTRNYGYTF.

The CDR3, as DNA: TGTGCCAGCAGCCAGTTCACAGGGGCTAACTATGGCTACACCTTC. Translating gives CASSQFTGANYGYTF. This chain joins TRBV4-2 and TRBJ1-2; TRBD1 agrees at 7 bases. This CDR3 is built from 15 residues. V shed 3 bases and J 0 bases; nucleotides not matched to a gene: 4. Germline V CDR1 and CDR2: LGHNA, YNFKEQ.

This rearrangement joins TRBV6-5 to TRBJ1-3, with a tentative D call TRBD1 (5 bases). Trimming took 0 bases from V and 0 from J, leaving 6 bases between them. The CDR3 has 15 residues. The germline CDR1 and CDR2 sequences are MNHEY and SVGAGI. Written as DNA, the CDR3 is TGTGCCAGCAGTTACTCGCAGGGCTCTGGAAACACCATATATTTT. Translation gives CASSYSQGSGNTIYF.

The rearrangement uses TRBV5-1 and TRBJ2-3; 10 positions agree with TRBD2. CDR3 length: 17 amino acids. J gave up 5 bases and V 4 bases, and 13 bases lay outside the gene matches. CDR1 is SGHRS and CDR2 is YFSETQ in the germline V gene. The CDR3 spells CASSPPLRAGGEDTQYF. The DNA for the CDR3 is TGCGCCAGCAGCCCCCCCCTGAGAGCGGGGGGGGAAGATACGCAGTATTTT.